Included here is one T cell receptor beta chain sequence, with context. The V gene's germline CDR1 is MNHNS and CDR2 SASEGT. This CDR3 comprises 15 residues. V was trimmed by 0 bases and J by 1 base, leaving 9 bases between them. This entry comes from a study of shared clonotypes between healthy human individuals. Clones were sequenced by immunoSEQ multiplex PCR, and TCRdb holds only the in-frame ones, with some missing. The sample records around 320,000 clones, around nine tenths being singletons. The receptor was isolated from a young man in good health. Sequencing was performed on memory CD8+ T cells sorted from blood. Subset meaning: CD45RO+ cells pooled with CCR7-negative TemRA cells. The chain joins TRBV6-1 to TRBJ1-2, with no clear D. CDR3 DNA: TGTGCCAGCAGTGAAGCGCTTCGGGTTAACTATGGCTACACCTTC. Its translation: CASSEALRVNYGYTF.